The source of this T cell receptor beta chain is a study of identifying expanded T cells in peripheral blood. Study-wide results and caveats: Technical replicates showed about 1.1 changed clones; roughly two weeks 15 to 20; four weeks 19. Clone count variance between roughly 2-week samples rose with total template count.

In regard to this clone: As yet, its antigen is unknown.

Collection occurred without any documented infections or immune events in donors. The repertoire was sequenced with immunoSEQ multiplex PCR; TCRdb's copy has only in-frame clones and lacks some. The sample carries around 60,000 clones, over 75% recorded once. The germline gives CDR1 SGHAT, CDR2 FQNNGV. Losses at the gene ends were 3 bases for V and 0 bases for J; bases not matched to a gene: 8. The length of the CDR3 is 19 residues. The V gene is TRBV11-2, the J gene TRBJ2-3, with TRBD2 matching over 14 bases. The source material was blood. The clonotype comes from a person aged 18 to 75 in good health. Here the CDR3 reads CASSLGLAGAPGSTDTQYF. For the CDR3, the DNA is TGTGCCAGCAGCTTGGGACTAGCGGGGGCCCCGGGGAGCACAGATACGCAGTATTTT.